The 11 T cell receptor beta chains reported below all come from one sample, sequenced in a study of shared clonotypes between healthy human individuals. Method: immunoSEQ multiplex PCR; TCRdb's copy keeps in-frame clones and lacks some. There are 550,000 to 800,000 clones in the sample; around 67% occur only once, and roughly 1.7% lies in the top ten. The sequenced material came from memory CD4+ T cells sorted from blood. Subset: CD45RA-negative fraction. The receptors stem from a woman aged 25 to 39 in good health.

CDR3 nucleotide sequence: TGTGCCAGCAGCAGGTCAGTGCTAGCCAAAAACATTCAGTACTTC. Its protein is CASSRSVLAKNIQYF. The chain joins TRBV13 to TRBJ2-4, with D uncertain. The length of the CDR3 is 15 residues. Trimming took 5 bases from V and 0 from J, leaving 11 bases between them. Germline-derived CDR1 and CDR2 are PRHDT and FYEKMQ (reference sequence).

V and J are TRBV6-4 and TRBJ1-4, with 7 bases lining up with TRBD1. Germline V CDR1 and CDR2: MRHNA, SNTAGT. The junction had 4 bases not matched to a gene; V was cut back by 8 bases and J by 1 base. There are 14 residues in the CDR3. The CDR3 protein is CASYRDRTNEKLFF. CDR3 coding DNA: TGTGCCAGCTACCGGGACAGAACTAATGAAAAACTGTTTTTT.

J is TRBJ2-1 and V is TRBV5-4, with 7 nucleotides matching TRBD2. The germline CDR1 and CDR2 sequences are SGHNT and YYREEE (reference sequence). This CDR3 comprises 14 residues. Germline trimming cut 3 bases from V and 7 bases from J; bases unmatched to any gene: 7. The CDR3 nucleotides read TGTGCCAGCAGCTCTTCCGGCGGGAGAAATGAGCAGTTCTTC. It yields the protein CASSSSGGRNEQFF.

The V call is TRBV6-5, the J call TRBJ2-7; possibly TRBD1 for D (6 bases). Germline V gene lookup returns CDR1 MNHEY and CDR2 SVGAGI. V lost 4 bases, J lost 3 bases, and 13 bases lay in between. The CDR3 totals 14 residues. The CDR3 loop reads CASSSDRGGYEQYF. The CDR3 DNA follows: TGTGCCAGCAGTTCGGACAGAGGAGGCTACGAGCAGTACTTC.

This clone was counted only a few times. The sample contains more than one DNA sequence encoding this CDR3. This rearrangement joins TRBV19 to TRBJ2-1, with D unresolved. CDR1 is LNHDA, CDR2 SQIVND, per germline (reference sequence). Trimming pared 3 bases from V and 3 bases from J, leaving 6 bases between. The CDR3 runs 13 residues. In DNA form, the CDR3 reads TGTGCCAGTAGTATCGGTCTCTACAATGAGCAGTTCTTC. It is translated as CASSIGLYNEQFF.

The chain couples TRBV5-1 to TRBJ1-2; D remains ambiguous. The V and J ends lost 0 bases and 8 bases respectively, with 11 bases between them. The CDR3 runs 13 residues. Germline-derived CDR1 and CDR2 are SGHRS and YFSETQ. The CDR3 nucleotides are TGCGCCAGCAGCTTGGGCAGGTTGCAGGGCTACACCTTC. Amino acids: CASSLGRLQGYTF.

The rearrangement joins TRBV5-1 to TRBJ1-2; 11 bases line up with TRBD1. The CDR3 has 15 residues. Per germline, CDR1 SGHRS and CDR2 YFSETQ. V dropped 1 base and J dropped 4; count of bases not matched to a gene: 3. The CDR3 region is CASSLLGQGVYGYTF. The CDR3, as DNA: TGCGCCAGCAGCTTGCTGGGACAGGGGGTCTATGGCTACACCTTC.

This clone occurred once. This sequence joins TRBV18 and TRBJ2-2; D gene uncertain. V lost 2 bases to trimming and J lost 4 bases, with 11 bases between them. The CDR3 loop spans 15 amino acids. The germline CDR1 and CDR2 sequences are KGHSH and LQKENI. The CDR3 spells CASSPDGPGTGELFF. In DNA form, the CDR3 reads TGTGCCAGCTCACCAGATGGTCCGGGCACCGGGGAGCTGTTTTTT.

V and J are TRBV30 and TRBJ2-7; D not resolved. V dropped 0 bases and J dropped 5 bases, with 8 bases sitting between them. The V gene's germline CDR1 is GTSNPN and CDR2 SVGIG (reference sequence). This CDR3 comprises 12 residues. CDR3 region: CAWSVRRDEQYF. CDR3 sequence (DNA): TGTGCCTGGAGTGTACGAAGAGACGAGCAGTACTTC. The whole variable domain, remainder taken from reference TRBV30 and TRBJ2-7, is SQTIHQWPATLVQPVGSPLSLECTVEGTSNPNLYWYRQAAGRGLQLLFYSVGIGQISSEVPQNLSASRPQDRQFILSSKKLLLSDSGFYLCAWSVRRDEQYFGPGTRLTVT.

This chain links TRBV19 with TRBJ2-7; perhaps TRBD2 as D (6 bases). V lost 7 bases to trimming and J lost 6 bases, with 16 bases between them. There are 13 residues in the CDR3. Germline values: CDR1 LNHDA, CDR2 SQIVND (reference sequence). This chain's CDR3 is CASKQDGGVEQYF. CDR3 in DNA: TGTGCCAGTAAGCAGGATGGAGGGGTCGAGCAGTACTTC. Looking up the rest from reference TRBV19 and TRBJ2-7 gives the full variable domain: DGGITQSPKYLFRKEGQNVTLSCEQNLNHDAMYWYRQDPGQGLRLIYYSQIVNDFQKGDIAEGYSVSREKKESFPLTVTSAQKNPTAFYLCASKQDGGVEQYFGPGTRLTVT.

This clone was seen only once. The rearrangement joins TRBV27 to TRBJ2-5, with a possible D match to TRBD1 (6 bases). The last part of the DNA fits TRBJ2-7 better; the J call may be wrong. The V gene's germline CDR1 is MNHEY and CDR2 SMNVEV (reference sequence). There are 12 residues in the CDR3. Here the CDR3 DNA reads TGTGCCAGCAGTTCAGGGGTTCGCGAGCAGTACTTC. Amino acid sequence: CASSSGVREQYF.